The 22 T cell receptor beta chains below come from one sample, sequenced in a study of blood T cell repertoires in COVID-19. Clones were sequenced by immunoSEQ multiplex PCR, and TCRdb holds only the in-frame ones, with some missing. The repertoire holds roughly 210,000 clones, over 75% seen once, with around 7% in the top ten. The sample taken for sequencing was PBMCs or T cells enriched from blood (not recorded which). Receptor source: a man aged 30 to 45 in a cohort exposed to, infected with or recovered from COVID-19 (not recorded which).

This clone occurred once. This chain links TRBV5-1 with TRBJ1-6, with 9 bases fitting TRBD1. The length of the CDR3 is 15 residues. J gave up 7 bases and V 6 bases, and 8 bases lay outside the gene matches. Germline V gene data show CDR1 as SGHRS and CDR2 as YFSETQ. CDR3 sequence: CASTGATGGNSPLHF. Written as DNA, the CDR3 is TGCGCCAGCACAGGGGCCACAGGGGGCAATTCACCCCTCCACTTT.

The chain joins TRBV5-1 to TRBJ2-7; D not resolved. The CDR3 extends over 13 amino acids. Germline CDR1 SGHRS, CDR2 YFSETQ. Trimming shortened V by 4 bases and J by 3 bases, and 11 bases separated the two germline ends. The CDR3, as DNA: TGCGCCAGCAGCGAAATAGAAGTCTACGAGCAGTACTTC. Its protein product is CASSEIEVYEQYF.

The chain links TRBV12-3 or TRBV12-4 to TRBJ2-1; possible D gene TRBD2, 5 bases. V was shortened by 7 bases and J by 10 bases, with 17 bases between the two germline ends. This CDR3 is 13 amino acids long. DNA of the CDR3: TGTGCCAGCAAACCCCCAACTAGGACCGAGCAGTTCTTC. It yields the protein CASKPPTRTEQFF.

As DNA, the CDR3 is TGTGCCAGCAGCGTAGCCGTCTCCCATACGCAGTATTTT. This encodes CASSVAVSHTQYF. The chain combines TRBV9 with TRBJ2-3; D is uncertain. Trimming shortened V by 0 bases and J by 7 bases, and 9 bases separated the two germline ends. The CDR3 length is 13 residues. Germline lookup yields CDR1 SGDLS and CDR2 YYNGEE. Supplemented by reference TRBV9 and TRBJ2-3, the full variable domain reads DSGVTQTPKHLITATGQRVTLRCSPRSGDLSVYWYQQSLDQGLQFLIQYYNGEERAKGNILERFSAQQFPDLHSELNLSSLELGDSALYFCASSVAVSHTQYFGPGTRLTVL.

This chain's CDR3 is CASSGPSSYNEQFF. DNA of the CDR3: TGCGCCAGCAGCGGTCCGAGCTCCTACAATGAGCAGTTCTTC. This chain uses TRBV5-1 with TRBJ2-1, with no clear D. V lost 4 bases, J lost 0 bases, and 8 bases lay in between. Germline V gene lookup returns CDR1 SGHRS and CDR2 YFSETQ. The CDR3 runs 14 residues.

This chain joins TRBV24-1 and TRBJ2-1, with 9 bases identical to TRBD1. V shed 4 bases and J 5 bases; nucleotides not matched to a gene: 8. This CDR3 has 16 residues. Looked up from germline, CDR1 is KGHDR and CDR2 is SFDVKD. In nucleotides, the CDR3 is TGTGCCACCAGTGAGCGGGGACAGGGAATGAACAATGAGCAGTTCTTC. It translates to CATSERGQGMNNEQFF.

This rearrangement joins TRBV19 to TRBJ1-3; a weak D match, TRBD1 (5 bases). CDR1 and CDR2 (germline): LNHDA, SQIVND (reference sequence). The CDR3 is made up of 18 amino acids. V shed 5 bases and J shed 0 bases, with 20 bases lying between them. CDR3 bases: TGTGCCAGTAGTCCCCTCGGGGGTGGCAGCCTCTCTGGAAACACCATATATTTT. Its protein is CASSPLGGGSLSGNTIYF.

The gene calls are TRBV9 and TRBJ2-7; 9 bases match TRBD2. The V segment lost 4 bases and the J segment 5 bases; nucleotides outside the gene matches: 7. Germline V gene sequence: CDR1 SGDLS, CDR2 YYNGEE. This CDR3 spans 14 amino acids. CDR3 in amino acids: CASSPREGANEQYF. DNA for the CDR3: TGTGCCAGCAGCCCGCGGGAGGGAGCCAACGAGCAGTACTTC.

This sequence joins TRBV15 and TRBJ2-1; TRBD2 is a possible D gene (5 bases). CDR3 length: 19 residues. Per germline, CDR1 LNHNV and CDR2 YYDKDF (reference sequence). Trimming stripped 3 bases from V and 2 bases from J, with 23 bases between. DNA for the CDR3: TGTGCCACCAGCAGCCGCATATTAGGCCTAGCAGCCACCTACAATGAGCAGTTCTTC. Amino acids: CATSSRILGLAATYNEQFF.

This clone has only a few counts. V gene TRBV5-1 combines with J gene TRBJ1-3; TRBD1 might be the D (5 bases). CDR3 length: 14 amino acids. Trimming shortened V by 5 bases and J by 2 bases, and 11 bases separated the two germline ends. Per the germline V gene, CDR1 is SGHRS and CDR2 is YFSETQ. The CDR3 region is CASSLRGTGNTIYF. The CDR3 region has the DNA TGCGCCAGCAGTTTGAGGGGAACTGGAAACACCATATATTTT.

CDR3 DNA: TGTGCCAGCAGTTACCCCGGGGGGGGAAGGACTGAAGCTTTCTTT. It encodes CASSYPGGGRTEAFF. The genes are TRBV6-5 and TRBJ1-1, with D tentatively TRBD1 (5 bases). CDR1 and CDR2 from the germline V gene are MNHEY and SVGAGI. Deletions cut 2 bases from V and 5 bases from J, with 15 bases between. The CDR3 has 15 amino acids.

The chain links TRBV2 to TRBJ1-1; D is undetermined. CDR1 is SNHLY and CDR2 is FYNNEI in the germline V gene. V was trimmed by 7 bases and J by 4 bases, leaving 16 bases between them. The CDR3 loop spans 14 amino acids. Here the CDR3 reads CASNLRGVGTEAFF. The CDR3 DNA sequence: TGTGCCAGCAATTTACGCGGGGTGGGCACTGAAGCTTTCTTT.

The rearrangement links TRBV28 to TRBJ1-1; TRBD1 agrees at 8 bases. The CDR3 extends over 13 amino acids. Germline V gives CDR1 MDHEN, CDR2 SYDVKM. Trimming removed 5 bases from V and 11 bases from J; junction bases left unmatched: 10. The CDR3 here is CASSIRTGLTAFF. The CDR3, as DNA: TGTGCCAGCAGTATACGGACAGGGCTGACGGCTTTCTTT.

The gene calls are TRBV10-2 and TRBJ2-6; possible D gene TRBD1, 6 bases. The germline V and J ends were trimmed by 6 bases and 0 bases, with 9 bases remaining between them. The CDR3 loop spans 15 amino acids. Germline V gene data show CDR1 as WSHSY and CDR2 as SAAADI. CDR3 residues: CASRKGDSGANVLTF. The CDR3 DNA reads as TGCGCCAGCAGAAAGGGGGACTCTGGGGCCAACGTCCTGACTTTC.

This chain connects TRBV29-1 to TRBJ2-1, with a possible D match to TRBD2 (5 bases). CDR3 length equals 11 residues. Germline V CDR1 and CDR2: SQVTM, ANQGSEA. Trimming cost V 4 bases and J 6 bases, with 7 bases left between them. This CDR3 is CSVAEGNEQFF. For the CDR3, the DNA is TGCAGCGTTGCTGAGGGCAATGAGCAGTTCTTC.

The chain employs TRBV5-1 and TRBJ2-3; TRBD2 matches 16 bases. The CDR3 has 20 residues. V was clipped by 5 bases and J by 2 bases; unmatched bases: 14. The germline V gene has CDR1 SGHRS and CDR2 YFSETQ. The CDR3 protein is CASRPPGLAGGPTYTDTQYF. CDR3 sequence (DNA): TGCGCCAGCAGGCCACCGGGACTAGCGGGAGGGCCCACCTACACAGATACGCAGTATTTT.

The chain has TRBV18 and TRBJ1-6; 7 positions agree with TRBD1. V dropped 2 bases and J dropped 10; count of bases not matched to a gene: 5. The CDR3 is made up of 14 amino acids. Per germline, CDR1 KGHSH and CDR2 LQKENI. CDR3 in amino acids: CASSPLGTDSPLHF. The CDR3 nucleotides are TGTGCCAGCTCACCATTGGGGACAGACTCACCCCTCCACTTT.

In DNA, the CDR3 is TGTGCCAGTAGTATACCAGGGTCCTACTCCTACGAGCAGTACTTC. Its protein is CASSIPGSYSYEQYF. The chain joins TRBV19 to TRBJ2-7, with D possibly matching TRBD1 (5 bases). V was shortened by 2 bases and J by 0 bases, with 11 bases between the two germline ends. The CDR3 has 15 residues. The germline gives CDR1 LNHDA, CDR2 SQIVND (reference sequence).

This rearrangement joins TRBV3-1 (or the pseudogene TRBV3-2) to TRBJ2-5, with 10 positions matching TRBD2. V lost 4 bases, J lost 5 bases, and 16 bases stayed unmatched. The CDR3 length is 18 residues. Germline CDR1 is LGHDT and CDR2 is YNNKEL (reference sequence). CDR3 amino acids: CASSPSTLQREGQETQYF. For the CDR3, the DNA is TGTGCCAGCAGCCCCAGTACGCTTCAGCGGGAGGGCCAGGAGACCCAGTACTTC.

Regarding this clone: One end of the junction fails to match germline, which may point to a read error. CDR3 DNA: TGTGCCAGCTCCAGGAGGGAGGGGGTCAACGTCCTGACTTTC. It translates to CASSRREGVNVLTF. The genes are TRBV18 and TRBJ2-6; D is possibly TRBD2 (7 bases). Germline CDR1 KGHSH, CDR2 LQKENI. The CDR3 has 14 amino acids.

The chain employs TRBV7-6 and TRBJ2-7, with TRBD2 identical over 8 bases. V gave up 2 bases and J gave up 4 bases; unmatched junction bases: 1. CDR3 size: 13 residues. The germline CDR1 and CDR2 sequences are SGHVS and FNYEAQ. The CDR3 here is CASSLTSGYEQYF. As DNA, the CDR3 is TGTGCCAGCAGCTTAACTAGCGGTTACGAGCAGTACTTC.

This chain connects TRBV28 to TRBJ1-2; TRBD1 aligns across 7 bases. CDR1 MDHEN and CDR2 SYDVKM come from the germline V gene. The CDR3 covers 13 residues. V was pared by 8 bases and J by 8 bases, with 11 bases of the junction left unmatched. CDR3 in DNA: TGTGCCAGCTTTACAGGGGCCCCGGGCGGCTACACCTTC. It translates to CASFTGAPGGYTF.